This T cell receptor beta chain comes out of a study of neurological immune-mediated disorders. Relative to its sample, this clonotype is medium-sized. TCRdb processed the 5' RACE reads anew with MiXCR; each CDR3 protein has one entry. The table records tens of thousands of distinct CDR3 sequences, roughly 26% of them present only once. Germline CDR1 SGHRS, CDR2 YFSETQ. V shed 0 bases and J shed 3 bases, with 0 bases lying between them. The CDR3 loop spans 12 amino acids. The sample consisted of PBMCs. This chain uses TRBV5-1 with TRBJ2-2; D is unclear. The sequence was obtained from a woman in her sixties or seventies in good health. CDR3 coding DNA: TGCGCCAGCAGCTTGGACACCGGGGAGCTGTTTTTT. Encoded protein: CASSLDTGELFF.